This TCR beta chain comes out of a study of T cells in Graves' hyperthyroidism and ophthalmopathy (dated by TCRdb to about 2019). For the study in its entirety: Peripheral blood samples were taken at initial diagnosis, before any treatment was given. The study also compared thyroid tissue and blood T-cell repertoires from five or six Graves' hyperthyroidism patients. TCR Vbeta CDR3 sequencing of approximately 140 peripheral blood samples (around 45 ophthalmopathy, some 75 hyperthyroidism and some 17 progressor patients) is reported in the paper. Whether ophthalmopathy could be predicted prospectively was tested in an independent validation cohort made up of roughly 19 hyperthyroidism patients plus 17 patients who later progressed to ophthalmopathy. After blood sampling, hyperthyroidism patients were treated with methimazole at a starting dose of 30 mg daily, and ophthalmopathy patients were treated with high-dose intravenous methylprednisolone. TCR V-J signatures able to tell the groups apart were searched for in a discovery cohort of 95 to 100 patients, of whom more than 40 had Graves' ophthalmopathy and roughly 59 had stable Graves' hyperthyroidism. The approximately 95 discovery patients were divided at random into training and test sets in a 7:3 ratio. What the authors observed across the whole study: Sample size was not statistically predetermined, and investigators were not blinded to group allocation. A model built on a 13 V-J signature distinguished ophthalmopathy from stable hyperthyroidism, reaching 85% to 90% sensitivity and about 81% specificity in cross-validation and 80%/75% in testing. During validation, the model predicted progression to ophthalmopathy a median of about 5.9 months ahead of onset, with almost 71% sensitivity and less than 85% specificity. Blood samples also contained most of the expanded thyroid clonotypes (frequency above 0.001), which suggests that blood repertoires may reflect thyroid immune responses.

Hyperthyroidism patients were newly diagnosed, had a disease duration of under 2 months, and were aged 18 to 65 years. The study excluded patients with uncontrolled infections, other autoimmune diseases, pregnancy or lactation. Diagnoses were established on the basis of clinical symptoms, serum thyroxine and TRAb, thyroid ultrasound, and orbital computed tomography. Blood from progressor patients was drawn when they were first diagnosed with hyperthyroidism, before any ophthalmopathy symptoms appeared. PBMCs were separated from under 12 ml of fresh peripheral blood using Ficoll-Paque density gradient centrifugation. Progressor patients were initially diagnosed with Graves' hyperthyroidism and developed ophthalmopathy during follow-up. Total RNA was extracted with Trizol reagent, and quality was checked on an Agilent 2100 Bioanalyzer. The TCR beta CDR3 regions were amplified from the RNA transcripts. The TCR CDR3 was subjected to a first round of RT-PCR using the HTBI primer set and the Qiagen OneStep RT-PCR kit. Libraries were constructed in a second round of multiplex PCR, after which size selection and purification were carried out. Libraries were sequenced paired-end with 100 bp reads on an Illumina HiSeq2000. The original pipeline was this. SOAPnuke was used to process the raw data, removing reads that contained adapters or uncalled bases, had a mean Phred below 15, or lacked an exact match to the constant primer or identifier. COPE v1.2.5 was used to merge high-quality paired reads, and clonotypes were defined as unique nucleotide sequences. Clonotypes were aligned to IMGT TRBV, TRBD and TRBJ reference segments using MiTCR v1.1. The analysis included only V-J combinations with a frequency above 0.0001, which together covered 99.2% of the repertoires. The TCS score was defined as the ratio of F50 (clonal expansion) to E x V (chaos), calculated using BLOSUM62-based TCRdist between CDR3 peptides within each V-J. Welch's t-statistics and random forest reduced roughly 540 V-J features to about 12, which were used in a naive Bayes classifier (R e1071). The public reads were quality trimmed at Q25 with fastp and then assembled into clones with MiXCR by TCRdb, keeping productive beta chains. Entries are consolidated by CDR3 protein sequence, retaining the most common genes and DNA. The V and J calls and clone size come from TCRdb's table, not from the authors' own analysis. Counted in this sample were approximately 720,000 distinct CDR3 sequences; about 17% of them appeared once. The top ten constitute 16% of the sample.

The germline V gene specifies MNHEY as CDR1 and SVGEGT as CDR2. V gives up 2 bases and J gives up 0 bases, and the segment between their germline ends measures 12 bases. Reading from cysteine to phenylalanine, the CDR3 counts 16 amino acids. Of all the DNA, just the CDR3 is kept, 48 bases in frame from base 1. Comment on this clonotype: Its specific antigen is unknown. Base qualities were left out, and no much larger clone turns up one base away.

Sample: blood. The TCR was taken from a woman in her forties or fifties with Graves' hyperthyroidism that later progressed to Graves' ophthalmopathy. The chain is assembled from TRBV6-2 or TRBV6-3 and TRBJ2-3; the D gene is possibly TRBD2, with 5 bases matching. The CDR3 protein is CASSYGGVGSTDTQYF. The sequenced DNA is TGTGCCAGCAGTTACGGAGGTGTGGGTAGCACAGATACGCAGTATTTT.